Detailed here is one T cell receptor (beta chain). These data come from a study of T cell responses to AZD1222 COVID-19 vaccine. The V and J ends lost 5 bases and 1 base respectively, with 9 bases between them. The CDR3 totals 13 residues. Germline V gene sequence: CDR1 SGHTA, CDR2 FQGTGA. Method: immunoSEQ multiplex PCR; TCRdb's copy keeps in-frame clones and lacks some. The table records some 170,000 clones, 85% to 90% of them present only once. The sample here was peripheral blood, taken 28 days after the second dose of the MenACWY control vaccine. This TCR was sampled from an adult who received the MenACWY meningococcal vaccine as a control. The V and J genes are TRBV7-3 and TRBJ2-7; D may correspond to TRBD1 or TRBD2 (5 bases each). The DNA of the CDR3 is TGTGCCAGCAGCCAGGGACCTTCCTACGAGCAGTACTTC. Encoded protein: CASSQGPSYEQYF.